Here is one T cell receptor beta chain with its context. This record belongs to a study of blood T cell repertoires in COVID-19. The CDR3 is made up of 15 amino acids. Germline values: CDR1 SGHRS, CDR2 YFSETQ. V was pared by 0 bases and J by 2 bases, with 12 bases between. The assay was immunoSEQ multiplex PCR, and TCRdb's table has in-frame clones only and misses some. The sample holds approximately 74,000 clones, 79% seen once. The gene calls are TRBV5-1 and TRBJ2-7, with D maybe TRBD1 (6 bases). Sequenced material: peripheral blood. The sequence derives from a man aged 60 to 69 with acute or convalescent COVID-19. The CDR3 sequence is CASSLGRTATYEQYF. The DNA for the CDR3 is TGCGCCAGCAGCTTGGGCCGGACAGCTACCTACGAGCAGTACTTC.